This entry describes one T cell receptor beta chain. Its cognate antigen is unknown. From germline, CDR1 is DFQATT and CDR2 SNEGSKA (reference sequence). The V and J ends lost 3 bases and 4 bases respectively, with 6 bases between them. CDR3 length: 11 residues. Noted time point: cycle 4 day 1 (C4D1), after more than 5 weeks of nivolumab. Each patient experienced a relapse that followed autologous stem cell transplantation, and brentuximab vedotin exposure varied. Sequenced by immunoSEQ multiplex PCR; TCRdb stores in-frame clones only, minus some. The repertoire holds some 39,000 clones, around 80% seen once, with around 35% in the top ten. This sample is drawn from a study of PD-1 blockade in classical Hodgkin lymphoma. Broader study findings: With CD4+ cells, TCR diversity rose significantly by C4D1, but not with CD8+ cells. Similar baseline diversity was found in complete responders and newly diagnosed patients.

The clonotype originates from a human donor with classical Hodgkin lymphoma. The genes are TRBV20-1 and TRBJ1-2; D uncertain. This sample comprised peripheral blood mononuclear cells (PBMCs), obtained before the fourth cycle of nivolumab. As DNA, the CDR3 is TGCAGTGCTAGTCAAGCCTATGGCTACACCTTC. Translation gives CSASQAYGYTF.